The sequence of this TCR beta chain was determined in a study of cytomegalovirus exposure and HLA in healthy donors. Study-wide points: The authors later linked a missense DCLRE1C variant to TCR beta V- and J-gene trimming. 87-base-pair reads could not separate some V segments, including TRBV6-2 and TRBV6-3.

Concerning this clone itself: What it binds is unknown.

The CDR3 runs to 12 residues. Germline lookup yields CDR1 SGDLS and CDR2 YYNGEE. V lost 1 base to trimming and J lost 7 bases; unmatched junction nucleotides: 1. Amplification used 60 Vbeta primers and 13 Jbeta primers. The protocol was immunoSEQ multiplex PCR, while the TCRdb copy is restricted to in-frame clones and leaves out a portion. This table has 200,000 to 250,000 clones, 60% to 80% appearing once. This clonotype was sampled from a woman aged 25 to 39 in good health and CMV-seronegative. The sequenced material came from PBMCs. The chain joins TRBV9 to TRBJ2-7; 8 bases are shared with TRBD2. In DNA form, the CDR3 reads TGTGCCAGCAGCGTACCGGGGGGGGAGCAGTACTTC. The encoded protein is CASSVPGGEQYF.